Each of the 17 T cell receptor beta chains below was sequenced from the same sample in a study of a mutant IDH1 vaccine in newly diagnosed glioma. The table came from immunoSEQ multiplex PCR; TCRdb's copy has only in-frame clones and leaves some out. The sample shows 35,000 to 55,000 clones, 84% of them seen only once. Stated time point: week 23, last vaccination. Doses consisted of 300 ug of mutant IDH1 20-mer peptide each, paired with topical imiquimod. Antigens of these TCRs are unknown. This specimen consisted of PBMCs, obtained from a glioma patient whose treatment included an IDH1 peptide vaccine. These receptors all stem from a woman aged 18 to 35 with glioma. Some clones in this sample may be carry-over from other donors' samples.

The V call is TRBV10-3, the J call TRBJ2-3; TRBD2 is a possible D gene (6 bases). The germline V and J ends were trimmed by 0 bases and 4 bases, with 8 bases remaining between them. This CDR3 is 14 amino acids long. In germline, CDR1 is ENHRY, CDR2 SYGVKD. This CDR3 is CAISESTRSDTQYF. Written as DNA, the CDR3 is TGTGCCATCAGTGAGTCGACTAGATCAGATACGCAGTATTTT.

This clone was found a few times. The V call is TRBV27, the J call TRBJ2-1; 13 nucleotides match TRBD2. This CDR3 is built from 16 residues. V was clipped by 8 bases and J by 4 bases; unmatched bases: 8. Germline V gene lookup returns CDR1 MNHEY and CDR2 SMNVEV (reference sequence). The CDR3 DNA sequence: TGTGCCAGCCGTCAGAGGGGACTAGCGGGGTACAATGAGCAGTTCTTC. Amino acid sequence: CASRQRGLAGYNEQFF.

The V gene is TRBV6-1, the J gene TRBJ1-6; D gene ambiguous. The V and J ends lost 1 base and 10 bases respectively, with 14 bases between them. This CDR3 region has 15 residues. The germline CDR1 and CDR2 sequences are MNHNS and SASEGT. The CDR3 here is CASSEEVAGGSPLHF. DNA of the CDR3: TGTGCCAGCAGTGAAGAGGTGGCCGGAGGGTCACCCCTCCACTTT.

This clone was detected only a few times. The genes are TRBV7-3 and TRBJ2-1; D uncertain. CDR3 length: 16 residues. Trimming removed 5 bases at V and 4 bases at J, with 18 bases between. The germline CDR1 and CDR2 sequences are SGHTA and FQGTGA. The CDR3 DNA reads TGTGCCAGCAGCAGGACCCCGATGACTGGATACAATGAGCAGTTCTTC. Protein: CASSRTPMTGYNEQFF.

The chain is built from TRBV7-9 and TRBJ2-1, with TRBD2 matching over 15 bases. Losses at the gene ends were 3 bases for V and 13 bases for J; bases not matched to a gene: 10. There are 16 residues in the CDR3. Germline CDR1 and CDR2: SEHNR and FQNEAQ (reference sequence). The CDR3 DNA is TGTGCCAGCAGCTTCCTGACCGGGACTAGCGGGAGGCCCCAGTTCTTC. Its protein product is CASSFLTGTSGRPQFF. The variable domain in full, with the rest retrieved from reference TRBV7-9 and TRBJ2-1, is DTGVSQNPRHKITKRGQNVTFRCDPISEHNRLYWYRQTLGQGPEFLTYFQNEAQLEKSRLLSDRFSAERPKGSFSTLEIQRTEQGDSAMYLCASSFLTGTSGRPQFFGPGTRLTVL.

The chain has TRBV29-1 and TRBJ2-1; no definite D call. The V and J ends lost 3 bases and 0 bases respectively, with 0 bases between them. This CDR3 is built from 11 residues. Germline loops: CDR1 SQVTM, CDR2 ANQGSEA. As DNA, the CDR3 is TGCAGCGTTGACTCCTACAATGAGCAGTTCTTC. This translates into CSVDSYNEQFF.

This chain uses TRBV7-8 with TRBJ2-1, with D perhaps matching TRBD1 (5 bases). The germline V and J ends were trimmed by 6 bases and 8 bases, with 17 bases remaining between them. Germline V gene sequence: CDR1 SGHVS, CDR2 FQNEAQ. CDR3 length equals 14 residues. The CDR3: CASSPSGARYEQFF. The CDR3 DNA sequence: TGTGCCAGCAGTCCAAGTGGGGCCCGTTATGAGCAGTTCTTC.

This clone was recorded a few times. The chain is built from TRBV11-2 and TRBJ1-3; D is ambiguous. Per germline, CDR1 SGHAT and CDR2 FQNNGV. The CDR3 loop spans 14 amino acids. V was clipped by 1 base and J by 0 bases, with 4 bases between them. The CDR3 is CASSLGNSGNTIYF. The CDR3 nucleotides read TGTGCCAGCAGCTTAGGAAACTCTGGAAACACCATATATTTT.

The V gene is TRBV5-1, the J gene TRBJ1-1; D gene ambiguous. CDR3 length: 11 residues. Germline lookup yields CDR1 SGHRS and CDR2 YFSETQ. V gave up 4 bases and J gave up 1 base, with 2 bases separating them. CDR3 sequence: CASSQNTEAFF. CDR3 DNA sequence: TGCGCCAGCAGCCAGAACACTGAAGCTTTCTTT.

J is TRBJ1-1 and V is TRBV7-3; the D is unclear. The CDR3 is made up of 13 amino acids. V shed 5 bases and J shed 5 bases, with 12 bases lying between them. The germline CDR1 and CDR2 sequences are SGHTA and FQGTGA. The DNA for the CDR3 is TGTGCCAGCAGCGCAACGGCTGGAACTGAAGCTTTCTTT. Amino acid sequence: CASSATAGTEAFF.

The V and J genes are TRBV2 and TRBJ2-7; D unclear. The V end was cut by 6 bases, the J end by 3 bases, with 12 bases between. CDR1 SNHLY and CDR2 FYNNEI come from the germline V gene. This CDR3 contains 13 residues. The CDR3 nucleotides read TGTGCCAGCAGGGCTGACTCTGACTACGAGCAGTACTTC. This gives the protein CASRADSDYEQYF.

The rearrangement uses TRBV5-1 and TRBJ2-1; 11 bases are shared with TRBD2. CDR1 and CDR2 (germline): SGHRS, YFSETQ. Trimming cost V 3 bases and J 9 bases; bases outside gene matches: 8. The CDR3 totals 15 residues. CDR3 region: CASSSVSGGATEQFF. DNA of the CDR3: TGCGCCAGCAGCTCCGTTAGCGGGGGGGCCACTGAGCAGTTCTTC.

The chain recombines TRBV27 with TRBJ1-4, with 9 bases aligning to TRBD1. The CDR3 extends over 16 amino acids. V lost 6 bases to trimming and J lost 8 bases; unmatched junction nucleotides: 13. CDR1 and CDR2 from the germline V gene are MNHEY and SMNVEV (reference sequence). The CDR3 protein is CASSHPEGQGREKLFF. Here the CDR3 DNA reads TGTGCCAGCAGCCACCCGGAGGGACAGGGAAGGGAAAAACTGTTTTTT.

CDR3 sequence reads: CASGLVGPPLTGVSSNQPQHF. DNA of the CDR3: TGTGCTAGTGGTTTGGTCGGCCCCCCCCTGACAGGGGTTTCGAGCAATCAGCCCCAGCATTTT. The rearrangement joins TRBV12-5 to TRBJ1-5, with 8 bases matching TRBD1. The V and J ends lost 0 bases and 1 base, in that order; junction bases with no gene match: 17. The CDR3 has 21 residues. The germline gives CDR1 LGHNT, CDR2 FRNRAP. Using reference TRBV12-5 and TRBJ1-5 for the parts outside the CDR3, the full variable domain is DARVTQTPRHKVTEMGQEVTMRCQPILGHNTVFWYRQTMMQGLELLAYFRNRAPLDDSGMPKDRFSAEMPDATLATLKIQPSEPRDSAVYFCASGLVGPPLTGVSSNQPQHFGDGTRLSIL.

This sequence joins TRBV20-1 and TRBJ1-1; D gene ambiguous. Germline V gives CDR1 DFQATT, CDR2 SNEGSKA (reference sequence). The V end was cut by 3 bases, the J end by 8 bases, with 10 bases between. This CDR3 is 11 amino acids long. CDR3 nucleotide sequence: TGCAGTGCTAGGCCCGGAATCGAAGCTTTCTTT. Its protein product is CSARPGIEAFF.

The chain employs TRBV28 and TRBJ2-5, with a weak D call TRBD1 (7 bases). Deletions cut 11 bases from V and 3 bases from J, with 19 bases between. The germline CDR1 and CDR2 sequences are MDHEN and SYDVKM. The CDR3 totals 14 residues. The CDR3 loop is CASGGSGAEETQYF. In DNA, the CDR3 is TGTGCCTCAGGGGGGTCGGGGGCAGAAGAGACCCAGTACTTC.

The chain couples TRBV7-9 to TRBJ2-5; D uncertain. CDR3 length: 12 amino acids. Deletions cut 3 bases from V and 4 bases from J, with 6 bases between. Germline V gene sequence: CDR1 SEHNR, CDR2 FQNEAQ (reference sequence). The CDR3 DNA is TGTGCCAGCAGCTTTATAAGAGAGACCCAGTACTTC. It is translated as CASSFIRETQYF.